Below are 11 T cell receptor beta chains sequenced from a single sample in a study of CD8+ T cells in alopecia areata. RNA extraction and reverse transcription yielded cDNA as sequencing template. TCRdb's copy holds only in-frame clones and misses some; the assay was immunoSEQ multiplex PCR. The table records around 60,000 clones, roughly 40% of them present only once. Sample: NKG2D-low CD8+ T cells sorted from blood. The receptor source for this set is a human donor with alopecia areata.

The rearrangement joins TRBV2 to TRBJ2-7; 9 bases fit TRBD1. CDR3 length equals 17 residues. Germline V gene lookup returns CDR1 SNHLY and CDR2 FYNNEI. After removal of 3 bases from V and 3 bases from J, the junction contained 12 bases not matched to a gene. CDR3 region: CASSDNLKDRGYYEQYF. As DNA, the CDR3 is TGTGCCAGCAGTGATAATTTGAAGGACAGGGGATACTACGAGCAGTACTTC. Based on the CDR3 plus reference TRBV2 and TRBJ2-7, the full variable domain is EPEVTQTPSHQVTQMGQEVILRCVPISNHLYFYWYRQILGQKVEFLVSFYNNEISEKSEIFDDQFSVERPDGSNFTLKIRSTKLEDSAMYFCASSDNLKDRGYYEQYFGPGTRLTVT.

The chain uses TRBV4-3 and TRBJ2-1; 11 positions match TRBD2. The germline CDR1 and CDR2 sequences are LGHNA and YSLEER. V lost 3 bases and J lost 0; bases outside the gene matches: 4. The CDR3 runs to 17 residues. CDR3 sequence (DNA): TGCGCCAGCAGCCAGGGGACTAGCGGTAGCTCCTACAATGAGCAGTTCTTC. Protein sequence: CASSQGTSGSSYNEQFF.

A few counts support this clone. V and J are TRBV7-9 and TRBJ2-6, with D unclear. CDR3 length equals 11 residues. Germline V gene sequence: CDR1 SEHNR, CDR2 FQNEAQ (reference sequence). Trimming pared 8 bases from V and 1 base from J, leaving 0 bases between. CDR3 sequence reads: CASSGANVLTF. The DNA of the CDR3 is TGTGCCAGCTCTGGGGCCAACGTCCTGACTTTC.

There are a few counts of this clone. Here the CDR3 DNA reads TGCGCCAGCAGCATCCTGACAGGCCTGAGCTCCTACGAGCAGTACTTC. It codes for CASSILTGLSSYEQYF. The chain is built from TRBV5-1 and TRBJ2-7; D is perhaps TRBD1 (6 bases). The germline CDR1 and CDR2 sequences are SGHRS and YFSETQ. V lost 4 bases to trimming and J lost 0 bases, with 17 bases between them. The CDR3 consists of 16 residues.

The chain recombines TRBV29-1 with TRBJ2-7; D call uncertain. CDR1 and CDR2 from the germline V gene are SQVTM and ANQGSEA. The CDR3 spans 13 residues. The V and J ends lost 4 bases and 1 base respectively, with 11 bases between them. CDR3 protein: CSVAGGLSYEQYF. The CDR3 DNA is TGCAGCGTTGCTGGCGGATTATCCTACGAGCAGTACTTC.

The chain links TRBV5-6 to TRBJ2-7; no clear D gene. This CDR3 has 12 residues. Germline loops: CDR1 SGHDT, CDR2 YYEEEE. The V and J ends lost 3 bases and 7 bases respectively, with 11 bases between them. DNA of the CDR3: TGTGCCAGCAGCTCGGCCGGTAGTGAGCAGTACTTC. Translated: CASSSAGSEQYF.

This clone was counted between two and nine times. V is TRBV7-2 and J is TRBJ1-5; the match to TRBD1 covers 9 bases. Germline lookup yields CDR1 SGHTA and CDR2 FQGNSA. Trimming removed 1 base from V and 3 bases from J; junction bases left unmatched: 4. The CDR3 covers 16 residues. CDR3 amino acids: CASSLVGTGYNQPQHF. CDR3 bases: TGTGCCAGCAGCTTAGTAGGGACAGGGTACAATCAGCCCCAGCATTTT. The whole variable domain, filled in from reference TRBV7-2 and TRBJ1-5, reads GAGVSQSPSNKVTEKGKDVELRCDPISGHTALYWYRQSLGQGLEFLIYFQGNSAPDKSGLPSDRFSAERTGGSVSTLTIQRTQQEDSAVYLCASSLVGTGYNQPQHFGDGTRLSIL.

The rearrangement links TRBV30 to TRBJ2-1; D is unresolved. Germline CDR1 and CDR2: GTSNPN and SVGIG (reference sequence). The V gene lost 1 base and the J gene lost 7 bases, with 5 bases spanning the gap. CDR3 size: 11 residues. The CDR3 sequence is CAWSGVNEQFF. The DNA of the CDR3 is TGTGCCTGGAGTGGGGTTAATGAGCAGTTCTTC.

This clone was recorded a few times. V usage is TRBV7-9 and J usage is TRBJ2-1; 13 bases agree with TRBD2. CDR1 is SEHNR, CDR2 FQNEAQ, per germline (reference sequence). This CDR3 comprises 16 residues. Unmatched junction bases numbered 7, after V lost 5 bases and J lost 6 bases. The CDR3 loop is CASSTQLAGGPNEQFF. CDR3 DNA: TGTGCCAGCAGCACGCAACTAGCGGGAGGGCCCAATGAGCAGTTCTTC. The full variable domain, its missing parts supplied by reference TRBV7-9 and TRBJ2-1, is DTGVSQNPRHKITKRGQNVTFRCDPISEHNRLYWYRQTLGQGPEFLTYFQNEAQLEKSRLLSDRFSAERPKGSFSTLEIQRTEQGDSAMYLCASSTQLAGGPNEQFFGPGTRLTVL.

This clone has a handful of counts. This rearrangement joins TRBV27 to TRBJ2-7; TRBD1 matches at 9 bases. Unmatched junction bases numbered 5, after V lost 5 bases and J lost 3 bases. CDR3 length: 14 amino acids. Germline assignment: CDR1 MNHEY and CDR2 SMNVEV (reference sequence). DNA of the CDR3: TGTGCCAGCAGTCCGGGGACAGGGAACTACGAGCAGTACTTC. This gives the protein CASSPGTGNYEQYF.

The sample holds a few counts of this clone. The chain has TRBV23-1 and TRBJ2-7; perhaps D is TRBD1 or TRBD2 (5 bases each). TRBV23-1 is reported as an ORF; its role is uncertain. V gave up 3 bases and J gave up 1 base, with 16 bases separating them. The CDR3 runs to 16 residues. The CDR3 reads CASSHRDRAASYEQYF. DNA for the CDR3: TGCGCCAGCAGTCACCGGGACCGCGCCGCTTCCTACGAGCAGTACTTC.